The rows below give T cell receptor beta chains drawn from one sample of a study of cytomegalovirus exposure and HLA in healthy donors. Repertoires were generated with immunoSEQ multiplex PCR, while TCRdb's copy carries only in-frame clones and drops some. Here the sample spans under 200,000 clones, 65% to 80% being singletons. Input material: PBMCs. These receptors were taken from a woman aged 40-49 years in good health and CMV-seropositive. Both conserved end residues are part of each CDR3. A D gene is named only where the DNA matches it firmly. Only some rows state a clone size, as once, few, many or a class for expanded clones.

cdr3_aa cdr3_nt d_call j_call clone_size v_call
CAWNTGPDGADTQYF TGTGCCTGGAATACTGGCCCCGACGGGGCAGATACGCAGTATTTT . TRBJ2-3 . TRBV30
CSVELRGTPDTQYF TGCAGCGTTGAGCTCAGGGGGACCCCAGATACGCAGTATTTT TRBD1 TRBJ2-3 . TRBV29-1
CASSQGSGRGYEQYF TGCGCCAGCAGCCAAGGGAGTGGCAGGGGATACGAGCAGTACTTC . TRBJ2-7 . TRBV4-3
CASSPTSGAFSYEQYF TGTGCCAGTAGTCCAACTAGCGGGGCCTTCTCCTACGAGCAGTACTTC TRBD2 TRBJ2-7 . TRBV19
CASEVTGELFF TGTGCCAGCGAGGTCACCGGGGAGCTGTTTTTT . TRBJ2-2 . TRBV19
CASSALSNTEAFF TGTGCCAGCAGTGCCCTTAGCAACACTGAAGCTTTCTTT . TRBJ1-1 once TRBV6-1
CASSAEGADNQPQHF TGTGCCAGCAGTGCTGAGGGGGCCGACAATCAGCCCCAGCATTTT TRBD1 TRBJ1-5 medium-sized TRBV6-1
CASSEATSGDTDTQYF TGTGCCAGCAGCGAGGCGACTAGCGGGGACACAGATACGCAGTATTTT TRBD2 TRBJ2-3 . TRBV9
CAWRRGESYGYTF TGTGCCTGGAGACGGGGAGAGAGCTATGGCTACACCTTC . TRBJ1-2 . TRBV30
CASSPPGSPLHF TGTGCCAGCAGTCCACCAGGATCACCCCTCCACTTT . TRBJ1-6 once TRBV27
CASSPTRGGGHGYTF TGTGCCAGCAGCCCCACCCGTGGGGGAGGGCATGGCTACACCTTC . TRBJ1-2 . TRBV9
CASSLYPGRYEQYF TGTGCCAGCAGCTTATACCCGGGTAGATACGAGCAGTACTTC . TRBJ2-7 . TRBV7-6
CASSFGRGNEKLFF TGTGCCAGCAGCTTCGGTAGGGGGAATGAAAAACTGTTTTTT . TRBJ1-4 . TRBV7-8
CAWSGTEKNIQYF TGTGCCTGGAGTGGGACAGAAAAAAACATTCAGTACTTC . TRBJ2-4 . TRBV30
CATVGREFEKLFF TGTGCCACTGTTGGCCGGGAGTTTGAAAAACTGTTTTTT . TRBJ1-4 . TRBV6-1
CASRARDSEYEQYF TGTGCCAGCAGGGCCCGGGACAGCGAGTACGAGCAGTACTTC TRBD1 TRBJ2-7 . TRBV6-5
CASSSSSTGELFF TGTGCCAGCAGTTCATCGAGCACCGGGGAGCTGTTTTTT . TRBJ2-2 . TRBV27
CAISERDISTGELFF TGTGCCATCAGTGAGCGGGACATCAGTACCGGGGAGCTGTTTTTT . TRBJ2-2 once TRBV10-3
CASRESGEGYTF TGTGCCAGCAGGGAATCGGGGGAGGGCTACACCTTC . TRBJ1-2 . TRBV11-1
CASSLGSNEQYF TGTGCCAGCAGCTTAGGGAGTAACGAGCAGTACTTC . TRBJ2-7 . TRBV7-9
CASSMGQGYGYTF TGTGCCAGTAGTATGGGCCAGGGCTATGGCTACACCTTC . TRBJ1-2 . TRBV19
CASSEAAEGGYTF TGTGCCAGCAGTGAAGCGGCTGAAGGTGGCTACACCTTC . TRBJ1-2 . TRBV6-5
CAWSGQGNTEAFF TGTGCCTGGAGCGGACAGGGAAACACTGAAGCTTTCTTT TRBD1 TRBJ1-1 . TRBV30
CASSLAGGPTDTQYF TGTGCCAGCAGCCTAGCGGGGGGGCCCACAGATACGCAGTATTTT TRBD2 TRBJ2-3 . TRBV7-3
CASSEESGTGELFF TGTGCCAGCAGTGAGGAGAGTGGCACCGGGGAGCTGTTTTTT . TRBJ2-2 . TRBV6-4
CAWTGRDYTIYF TGTGCCTGGACCGGCAGGGACTACACCATATATTTT . TRBJ1-3 few TRBV30
CASSSDRALNTEAFF TGTGCCAGCAGCTCTGACAGGGCTCTGAACACTGAAGCTTTCTTT TRBD1 TRBJ1-1 . TRBV11-2
CASSLDKEAFF TGTGCCAGCAGCTTGGACAAGGAAGCTTTCTTT . TRBJ1-1 . TRBV11-2
CASTVGGGLTGELFF TGTGCCAGCACTGTAGGGGGGGGACTCACCGGGGAGCTGTTTTTT . TRBJ2-2 . TRBV9
CASSFQGSSTDTQYF TGTGCCAGCAGTTTTCAGGGGTCTAGCACAGATACGCAGTATTTT . TRBJ2-3 once TRBV6-5
CAWSAGGSLNSPLHF TGTGCCTGGAGTGCAGGAGGATCTTTAAATTCACCCCTCCACTTT . TRBJ1-6 . TRBV30
CAWSRDQETQYF TGTGCCTGGTCCCGGGACCAAGAGACCCAGTACTTC . TRBJ2-5 few TRBV30
CASRGQTNTGELFF TGTGCCAGCAGGGGACAGACGAACACCGGGGAGCTGTTTTTT TRBD1 TRBJ2-2 . TRBV28
CASTFGHGTGGTSNYGYTF TGTGCCAGCACCTTCGGGCACGGTACAGGGGGAACTAGTAACTATGGCTACACCTTC TRBD1 TRBJ1-2 . TRBV9
CASSYRGGVGSPLHF TGTGCCAGCAGTTACAGGGGGGGAGTAGGCTCACCCCTCCACTTT . TRBJ1-6 . TRBV6-6
CASSPPTGRSGELFF TGTGCCAGCAGCCCACCGACAGGGCGATCCGGGGAGCTGTTTTTT TRBD1 TRBJ2-2 once TRBV4-2
CASSSGLAPLGEQYF TGTGCCAGCAGCTCCGGACTAGCCCCCCTGGGGGAGCAGTACTTC TRBD2 TRBJ2-7 . TRBV7-6
CASYRGGTGNTIYF TGTGCCAGCTACAGGGGTGGTACTGGAAACACCATATATTTT TRBD1 TRBJ1-3 few TRBV25-1
CASRKETSTLGGDTQYF TGTGCCAGCAGAAAAGAGACTAGCACGCTTGGGGGCGATACGCAGTATTTT . TRBJ2-3 . TRBV6-4
CASSHTGANQPQHF TGCGCCAGCAGCCACACAGGGGCTAATCAGCCCCAGCATTTT TRBD1 TRBJ1-5 . TRBV4-1
CASSLAGRGLSSYEQYF TGTGCCAGCAGCTTGGCCGGCAGAGGCCTGAGCTCCTACGAGCAGTACTTC . TRBJ2-7 few TRBV5-8
CASSGVAGASSDTQYF TGTGCCAGTAGTGGGGTAGCGGGGGCCTCTTCAGATACGCAGTATTTT TRBD2 TRBJ2-3 . TRBV19
CASSLGDRLLDEQFF TGTGCCAGCAGCTTAGGTGACAGGTTGCTCGATGAGCAGTTCTTC . TRBJ2-1 . TRBV7-9
CASRGGPTGTNYNEQFF TGTGCCAGCAGAGGGGGGCCTACCGGGACTAACTACAATGAGCAGTTCTTC . TRBJ2-1 . TRBV2
CASSALTGGRYGYTF TGTGCCAGCAGTGCCCTGACAGGGGGAAGATATGGCTACACCTTC TRBD1 TRBJ1-2 . TRBV6-1
CASSQGQGPGDTIYF TGCGCCAGCAGTCAAGGACAGGGTCCTGGAGACACCATATATTTT TRBD1 TRBJ1-3 once TRBV10-2
CASSSTGIYGYTF TGTGCCAGCAGCTCGACGGGAATTTATGGCTACACCTTC . TRBJ1-2 . TRBV25-1
CASSNEQGFGYTF TGCGCCAGCAGCAACGAGCAGGGGTTTGGCTACACCTTC . TRBJ1-2 . TRBV5-1
CASSGRNIGGKRELFF TGTGCCAGCAGTGGGAGGAACATTGGAGGGAAACGGGAGCTGTTTTTT . TRBJ2-2 . TRBV6-1
CASSVVSGGELKNIQYF TGTGCCAGCAGCGTAGTTAGCGGGGGGGAACTGAAAAACATTCAGTACTTC TRBD2 TRBJ2-4 . TRBV9
CASSEGDRVNQPQHF TGTGCCAGCAGTGAAGGCGACAGGGTGAATCAGCCCCAGCATTTT TRBD1 TRBJ1-5 . TRBV6-1
CASSPRGQSGANVLTF TGTGCCAGCAGCCCTCGCGGACAGTCTGGGGCCAACGTCCTGACTTTC . TRBJ2-6 few TRBV7-9
CASSPQQANYEKLFF TGCGCCAGCAGCCCGCAGCAGGCGAACTATGAAAAACTGTTTTTT . TRBJ1-4 . TRBV5-1
CSVGEGTSNSPLHF TGCAGCGTTGGGGAGGGAACCTCCAATTCACCCCTCCACTTT . TRBJ1-6 . TRBV29-1
CASSWAGRGAGGEQYF TGTGCCAGCAGTTGGGCGGGGAGGGGGGCCGGGGGCGAGCAGTACTTC . TRBJ2-7 . TRBV28
CASSSSGAQYF TGTGCCAGCAGCAGTAGCGGGGCCCAGTACTTC TRBD2 TRBJ2-5 . TRBV11-2
CASSAATFGYGYTF TGCGCCAGCAGCGCGGCCACGTTCGGCTATGGCTACACCTTC . TRBJ1-2 . TRBV5-1